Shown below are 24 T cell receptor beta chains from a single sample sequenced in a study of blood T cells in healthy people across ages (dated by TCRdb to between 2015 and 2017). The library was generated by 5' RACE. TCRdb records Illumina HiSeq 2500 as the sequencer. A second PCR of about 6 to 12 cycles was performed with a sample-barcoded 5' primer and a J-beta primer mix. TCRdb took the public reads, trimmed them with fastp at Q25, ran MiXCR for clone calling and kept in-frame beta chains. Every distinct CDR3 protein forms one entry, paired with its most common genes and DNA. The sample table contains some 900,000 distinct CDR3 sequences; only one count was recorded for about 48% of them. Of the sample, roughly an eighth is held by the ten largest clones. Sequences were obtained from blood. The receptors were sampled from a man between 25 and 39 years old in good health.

The CDR3, as DNA: TGTGCCAGCAGACCCGGGACAGGGGATTCCTACGAGCAGTACTTC. This gives the protein CASRPGTGDSYEQYF. This chain joins TRBV11-3 and TRBJ2-7; 10 bases match TRBD1. Trimming removed 6 bases from V and 1 base from J; junction bases left unmatched: 6. The CDR3 loop spans 15 amino acids. Germline loops: CDR1 SGHNT, CDR2 YENEEA.

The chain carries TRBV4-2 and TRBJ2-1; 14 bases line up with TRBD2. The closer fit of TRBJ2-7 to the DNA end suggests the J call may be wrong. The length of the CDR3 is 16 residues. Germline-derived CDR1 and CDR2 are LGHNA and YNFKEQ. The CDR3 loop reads CASSHGTSGGYNEQYF. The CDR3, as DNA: TGTGCCAGCAGCCATGGGACTAGCGGGGGTTACAATGAGCAGTACTTC.

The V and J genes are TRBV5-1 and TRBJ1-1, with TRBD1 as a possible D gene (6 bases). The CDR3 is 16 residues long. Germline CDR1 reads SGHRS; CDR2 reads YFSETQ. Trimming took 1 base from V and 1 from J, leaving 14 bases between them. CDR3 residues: CASSLTTQGRNTEAFF. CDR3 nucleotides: TGCGCCAGCAGCTTGACGACACAGGGAAGGAACACTGAAGCTTTCTTT.

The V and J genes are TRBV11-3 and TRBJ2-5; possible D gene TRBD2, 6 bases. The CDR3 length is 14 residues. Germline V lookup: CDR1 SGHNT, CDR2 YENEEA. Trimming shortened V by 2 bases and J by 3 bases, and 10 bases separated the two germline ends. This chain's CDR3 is CASSLRGDEETQYF. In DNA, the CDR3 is TGTGCCAGCAGCTTACGCGGGGACGAAGAGACCCAGTACTTC.

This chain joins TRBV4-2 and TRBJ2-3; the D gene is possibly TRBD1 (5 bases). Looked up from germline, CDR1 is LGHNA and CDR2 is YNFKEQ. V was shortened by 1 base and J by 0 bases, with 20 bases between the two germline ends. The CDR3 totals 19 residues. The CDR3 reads CASSQAIQSRVTSTDTQYF. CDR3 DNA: TGTGCCAGCAGCCAAGCCATACAGTCCAGGGTCACTAGCACAGATACGCAGTATTTT.

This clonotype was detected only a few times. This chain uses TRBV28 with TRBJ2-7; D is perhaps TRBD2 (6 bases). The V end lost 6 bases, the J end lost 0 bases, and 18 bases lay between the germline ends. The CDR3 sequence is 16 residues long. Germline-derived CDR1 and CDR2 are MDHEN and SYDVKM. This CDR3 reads CASRLVPGTGSYEQYF. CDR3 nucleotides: TGTGCCAGCAGGCTCGTTCCCGGGACTGGCTCCTACGAGCAGTACTTC.

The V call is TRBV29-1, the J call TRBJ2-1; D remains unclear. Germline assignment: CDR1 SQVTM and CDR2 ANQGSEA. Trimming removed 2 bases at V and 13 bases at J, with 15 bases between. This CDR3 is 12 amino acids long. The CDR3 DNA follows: TGCAGCGTTGAACGTGACGCCACGACCCAGTTCTTC. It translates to CSVERDATTQFF.

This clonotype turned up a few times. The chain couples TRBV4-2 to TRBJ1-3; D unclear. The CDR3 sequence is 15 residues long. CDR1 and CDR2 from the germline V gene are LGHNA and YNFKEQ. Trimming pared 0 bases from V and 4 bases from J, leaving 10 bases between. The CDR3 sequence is CASSQDRARGNTIYF. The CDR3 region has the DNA TGTGCCAGCAGCCAAGATAGGGCCCGAGGAAACACCATATATTTT.

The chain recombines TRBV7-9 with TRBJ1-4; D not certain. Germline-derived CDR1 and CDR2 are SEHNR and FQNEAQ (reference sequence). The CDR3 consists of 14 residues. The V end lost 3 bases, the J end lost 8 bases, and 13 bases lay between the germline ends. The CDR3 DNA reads TGTGCCAGCAGCTTGGTTGGACCCGGGGAAAAACTGTTTTTT. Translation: CASSLVGPGEKLFF.

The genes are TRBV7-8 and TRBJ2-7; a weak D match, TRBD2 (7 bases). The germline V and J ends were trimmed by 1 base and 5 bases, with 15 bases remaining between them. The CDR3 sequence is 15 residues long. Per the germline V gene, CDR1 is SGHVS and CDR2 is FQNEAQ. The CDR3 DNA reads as TGTGCCAGCAGCTTAGTGGCGGGGGCAGGCGACGAGCAGTACTTC. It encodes CASSLVAGAGDEQYF.

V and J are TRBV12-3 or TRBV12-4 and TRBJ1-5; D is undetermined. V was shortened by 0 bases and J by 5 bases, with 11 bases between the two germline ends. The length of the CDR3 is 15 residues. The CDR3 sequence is CASSLAAGVYQPQHF. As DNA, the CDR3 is TGTGCCAGCAGTTTAGCCGCCGGGGTCTATCAGCCCCAGCATTTT.

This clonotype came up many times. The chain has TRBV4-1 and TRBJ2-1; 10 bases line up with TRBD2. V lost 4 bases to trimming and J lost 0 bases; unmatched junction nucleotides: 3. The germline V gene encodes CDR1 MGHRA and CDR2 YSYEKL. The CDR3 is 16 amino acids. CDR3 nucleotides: TGCGCCAGCAGCCTTACTAGCGGGGACTCCTACAATGAGCAGTTCTTC. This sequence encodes CASSLTSGDSYNEQFF.

The CDR3 DNA follows: TGTGCCAGCAGCTTAGGCGCCAGAACCGAAGAGACCCAGTACTTC. Translating it yields CASSLGARTEETQYF. The chain joins TRBV7-2 to TRBJ2-5; D gene unclear. V was trimmed by 1 base and J by 3 bases, leaving 12 bases between them. Germline V gene lookup returns CDR1 SGHTA and CDR2 FQGNSA. The CDR3 is made up of 15 amino acids.

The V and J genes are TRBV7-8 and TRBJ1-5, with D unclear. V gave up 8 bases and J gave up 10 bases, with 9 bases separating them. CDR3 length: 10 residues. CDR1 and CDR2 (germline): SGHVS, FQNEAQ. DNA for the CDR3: TGTGCCAGCGGTTTAGAACCCCAGCATTTT. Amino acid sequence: CASGLEPQHF.

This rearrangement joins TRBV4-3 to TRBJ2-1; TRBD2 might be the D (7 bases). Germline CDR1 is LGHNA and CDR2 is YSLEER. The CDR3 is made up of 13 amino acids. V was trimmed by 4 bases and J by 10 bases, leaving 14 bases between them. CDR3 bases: TGCGCCAGCAGCCGTAAAGGGGGGGTCGAGCAGTTCTTC. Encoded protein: CASSRKGGVEQFF.

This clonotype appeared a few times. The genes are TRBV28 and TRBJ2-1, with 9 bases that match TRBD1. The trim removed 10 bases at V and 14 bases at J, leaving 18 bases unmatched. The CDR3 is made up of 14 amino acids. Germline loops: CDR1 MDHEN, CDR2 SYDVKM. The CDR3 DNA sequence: TGTGCCATCGCTGACAGGGGGACGCGGTCGGGGGAGTTCTTC. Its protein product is CAIADRGTRSGEFF.

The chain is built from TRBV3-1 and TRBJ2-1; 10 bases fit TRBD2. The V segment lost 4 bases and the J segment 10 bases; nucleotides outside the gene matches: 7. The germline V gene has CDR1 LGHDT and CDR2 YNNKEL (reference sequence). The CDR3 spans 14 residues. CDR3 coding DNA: TGTGCCAGCAGCCCGTGGGAGCGGGGGGGCGAGCAGTTCTTC. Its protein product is CASSPWERGGEQFF.

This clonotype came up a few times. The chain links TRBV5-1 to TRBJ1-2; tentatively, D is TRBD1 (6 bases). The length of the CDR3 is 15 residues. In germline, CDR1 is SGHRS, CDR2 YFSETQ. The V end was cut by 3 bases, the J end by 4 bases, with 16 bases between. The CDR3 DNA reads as TGCGCCAGCAGCTCTGGTGGGGGCGCCAGCTATGGCTACACCTTC. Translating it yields CASSSGGGASYGYTF.

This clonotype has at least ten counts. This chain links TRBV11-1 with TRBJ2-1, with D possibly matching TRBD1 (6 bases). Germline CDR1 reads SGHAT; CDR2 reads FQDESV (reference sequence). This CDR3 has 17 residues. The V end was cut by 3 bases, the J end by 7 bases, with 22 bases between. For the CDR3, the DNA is TGTGCCAGCAGCTTTAGTGGGGGCACCCGGAGCCTAAATGAGCAGTTCTTC. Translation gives CASSFSGGTRSLNEQFF.

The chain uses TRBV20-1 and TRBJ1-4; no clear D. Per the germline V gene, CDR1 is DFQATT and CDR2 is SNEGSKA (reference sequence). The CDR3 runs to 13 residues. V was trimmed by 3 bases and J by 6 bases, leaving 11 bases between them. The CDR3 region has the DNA TGCAGTGCTAGTGGTTTTGGAGATGAAAAACTGTTTTTT. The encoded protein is CSASGFGDEKLFF.

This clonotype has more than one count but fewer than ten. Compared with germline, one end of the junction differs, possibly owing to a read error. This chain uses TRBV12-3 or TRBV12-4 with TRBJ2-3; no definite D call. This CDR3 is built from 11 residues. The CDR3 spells CASRTEDMQYF. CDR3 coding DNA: TGTGCCAGCAGGACGGAAGATATGCAGTATTTT.

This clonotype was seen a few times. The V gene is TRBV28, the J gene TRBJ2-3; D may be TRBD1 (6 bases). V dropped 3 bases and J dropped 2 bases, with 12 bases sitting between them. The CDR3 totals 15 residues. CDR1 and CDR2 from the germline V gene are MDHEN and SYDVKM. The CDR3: CASSFGQGHTDTQYF. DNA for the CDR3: TGTGCCAGCAGTTTTGGGCAGGGGCACACAGATACGCAGTATTTT. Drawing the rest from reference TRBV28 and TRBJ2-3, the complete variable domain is DVKVTQSSRYLVKRTGEKVFLECVQDMDHENMFWYRQDPGLGLRLIYFSYDVKMKEKGDIPEGYSVSREKKERFSLILESASTNQTSMYLCASSFGQGHTDTQYFGPGTRLTVL.

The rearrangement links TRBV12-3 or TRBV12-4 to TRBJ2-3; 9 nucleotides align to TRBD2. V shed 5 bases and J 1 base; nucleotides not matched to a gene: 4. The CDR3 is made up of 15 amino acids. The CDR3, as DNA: TGTGCCAGCAGTACCATAGCGGGGGGCACAGATACGCAGTATTTT. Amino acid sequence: CASSTIAGGTDTQYF.

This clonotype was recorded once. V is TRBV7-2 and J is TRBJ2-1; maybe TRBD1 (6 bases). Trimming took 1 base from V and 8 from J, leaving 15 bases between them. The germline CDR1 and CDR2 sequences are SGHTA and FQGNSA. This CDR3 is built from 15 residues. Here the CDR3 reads CASSLGTGNAYEQFF. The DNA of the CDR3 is TGTGCCAGCAGCTTAGGAACAGGGAATGCCTATGAGCAGTTCTTC.